The rows below give T cell receptor beta chains drawn from one sample of a study of cytomegalovirus exposure and HLA in healthy donors. Here immunoSEQ multiplex PCR was the method, and the copy in TCRdb shows in-frame clones only, minus some. The sample records around 190,000 clones, approximately 86% being singletons. The specimen sequenced was PBMCs. These TCRs come from a woman younger than 45 in good health and CMV-seronegative. Both conserved end residues are part of each CDR3.

>TRBV27
CASSLEAVYGYTF
>TRBV19
CASSIRTSGTYEQYF
>TRBV10-1
CASSVKTSASYTF
>TRBV10-3
CAIRWDSSSYEQYF
>TRBV28
CASSLGLAGYNEQFF
>TRBV29-1
CSVGQALSYEQYF
>TRBV2
CASSRGQGGKEKLFF
>TRBV2
CASGKGATNEKLFF
>TRBV5-1
CASSLGAQETQYF
>TRBV28
CASQSSPAEAFF
>TRBV6-1
CAIRDRGGYEQYF
>TRBV9
CASSEGTSGGRGETQYF
>TRBV11-3
CASSPGIFVGGGEENEQFF
>TRBV5-1
CASSLVGQGLTEAFF
>TRBV29-1
CSVEQTGQGYGYTF
>TRBV7-9
CASSFRKGTGSYEQYF
>TRBV7-8
CASSGGTGRNQPQHF